The 15 T cell receptor beta chains below come from one sample, sequenced in a study of technical replicates of blood from a few donors (dated by TCRdb to about 2017). Library method: the immunoSEQ multiplex PCR assay. This immuneACCESS table, as held by TCRdb, lists in-frame sequences with V and J called but not all clones. Of the missing ones, under half trace to an unresolved V gene in checked studies; the others have no known cause. Here the sample has 60,000 to 80,000 clones; approximately 90% occur a single time. 4.5% to 5% of the sample is held by the ten biggest clonotypes. The sequencing sample was made of PBMCs. The receptors derive from a human donor in good health. Some clones in this sample may be carry-over from other donors' samples.

This chain joins TRBV7-9 and TRBJ2-5; 9 bases are a match to TRBD1. Looked up from germline, CDR1 is SEHNR and CDR2 is FQNEAQ (reference sequence). This CDR3 has 16 amino acids. The V gene end was trimmed by 6 bases and the J gene end by 5 bases; junction bases not matched to a gene: 13. The CDR3 region has the DNA TGTGCCAGCAGTTTGCAGGGACAGGGAGTTTTTGAGACCCAGTACTTC. Protein: CASSLQGQGVFETQYF.

V usage is TRBV7-6 and J usage is TRBJ2-5; D might be TRBD2 (5 bases). Germline lookup yields CDR1 SGHVS and CDR2 FNYEAQ. Deletions cut 4 bases from V and 1 base from J, with 7 bases between. CDR3 length: 13 amino acids. For the CDR3, the DNA is TGTGCCAGCAGCTCGGACTTCCAAGAGACCCAGTACTTC. As protein: CASSSDFQETQYF.

The chain employs TRBV7-2 and TRBJ1-1; 11 bases agree with TRBD1. CDR3 length: 15 amino acids. The V segment lost 3 bases and the J segment 6 bases; nucleotides outside the gene matches: 6. The V gene's germline CDR1 is SGHTA and CDR2 FQGNSA. The CDR3 nucleotides are TGTGCCAGCAGCTTTGGACAGGGGGCCGTGTCTGAAGCTTTCTTT. Residues: CASSFGQGAVSEAFF.

The V gene is TRBV2, the J gene TRBJ2-5; a possible D gene is TRBD2 (6 bases). CDR1 is SNHLY and CDR2 is FYNNEI in the germline V gene. Trimming took off 7 bases at V and 4 bases at J, with 16 bases between the two ends. CDR3 size: 14 residues. The CDR3 bases are TGTGCCAGCAAACGGACTACCGATCGAGAGACCCAGTACTTC. It encodes CASKRTTDRETQYF.

V usage is TRBV20-1 and J usage is TRBJ2-3; the match to TRBD2 covers 7 bases. The CDR3 totals 11 residues. V gave up 5 bases and J gave up 8 bases; unmatched junction bases: 4. CDR1 and CDR2 (germline): DFQATT, SNEGSKA (reference sequence). This chain's CDR3 is CSAQPGGTQYF. In nucleotides, the CDR3 is TGCAGTGCTCAACCGGGAGGTACGCAGTATTTT.

This clone appeared once. The chain is built from TRBV4-1 and TRBJ1-4; unclear D gene. Trimming removed 0 bases at V and 3 bases at J, with 8 bases between. The CDR3 spans 15 residues. The germline V gene encodes CDR1 MGHRA and CDR2 YSYEKL. CDR3 sequence (DNA): TGCGCCAGCAGCCAAGATCCGGGGTCTAATGAAAAACTGTTTTTT. Its translation: CASSQDPGSNEKLFF.

The rearrangement links TRBV7-2 to TRBJ2-1, with a weak D call TRBD1 (6 bases). CDR3 length: 14 residues. Deletions cut 5 bases from V and 2 bases from J, with 10 bases between. Germline lookup yields CDR1 SGHTA and CDR2 FQGNSA. CDR3 sequence reads: CASSPRGTYNEQFF. The CDR3 DNA sequence: TGTGCCAGCAGCCCGAGGGGGACCTACAATGAGCAGTTCTTC. Full variable domain (remainder filled in from reference TRBV7-2 and TRBJ2-1): GAGVSQSPSNKVTEKGKDVELRCDPISGHTALYWYRQSLGQGLEFLIYFQGNSAPDKSGLPSDRFSAERTGGSVSTLTIQRTQQEDSAVYLCASSPRGTYNEQFFGPGTRLTVL.

The chain is built from TRBV4-2 and TRBJ2-5, with TRBD2 matching over 13 bases. The CDR3 runs 17 residues. J gave up 4 bases and V 0 bases, and 5 bases lay outside the gene matches. CDR1 LGHNA and CDR2 YNFKEQ come from the germline V gene. CDR3: CASSQDLGLAGLETQYF. For the CDR3, the DNA is TGTGCCAGCAGCCAAGATCTGGGACTAGCGGGACTAGAGACCCAGTACTTC.

Of note for this clone: This sample also contains other DNA sequences that code for the same CDR3. The V gene is TRBV6-5, the J gene TRBJ2-7; TRBD1 agrees at 9 bases. J gave up 3 bases and V 5 bases, and 5 bases lay outside the gene matches. The CDR3 is made up of 14 amino acids. The germline CDR1 and CDR2 sequences are MNHEY and SVGAGI. The CDR3 sequence: CASSPTGQGYEQYF. The CDR3 DNA follows: TGTGCCAGCAGTCCAACGGGACAGGGCTACGAGCAGTACTTC.

This chain connects TRBV4-1 to TRBJ2-7; 9 bases agree with TRBD1. Germline V gene data show CDR1 as MGHRA and CDR2 as YSYEKL. The length of the CDR3 is 15 residues. With V trimmed by 4 bases and J by 7 bases, 11 bases remained unmatched. Here the CDR3 DNA reads TGCGCCAGCAGCCCGGCGGGACAGGGACTGTGGGAGCAGTACTTC. Translated, it gives CASSPAGQGLWEQYF.

The V call is TRBV6-5, the J call TRBJ1-2; 7 nucleotides match TRBD1. With 0 bases clipped from V and 0 bases from J, the junction kept 4 bases outside the gene matches. CDR1 is MNHEY and CDR2 is SVGAGI in the germline V gene. The CDR3 spans 16 residues. CDR3 sequence (DNA): TGTGCCAGCAGTTACTCGTTCAGGGGGGCTAACTATGGCTACACCTTC. Translating it yields CASSYSFRGANYGYTF.

The chain combines TRBV5-1 with TRBJ2-3; 10 nucleotides line up with TRBD2. The V gene end was trimmed by 4 bases and the J gene end by 1 base; junction bases not matched to a gene: 6. The CDR3 is made up of 16 amino acids. Germline V CDR1 and CDR2: SGHRS, YFSETQ. The CDR3 DNA is TGCGCCAGCAGCCAGGGGCTAGCGGGGGGCACAGATACGCAGTATTTT. It codes for CASSQGLAGGTDTQYF.

This clone was recorded once. This chain joins TRBV29-1 and TRBJ2-3, with TRBD2 matching over 8 bases. The junction had 11 bases not matched to a gene; V was cut back by 0 bases and J by 6 bases. Germline V lookup: CDR1 SQVTM, CDR2 ANQGSEA. The CDR3 is 16 residues long. This CDR3 reads CSVEDLGECGGDTQYF. The DNA for the CDR3 is TGCAGCGTTGAAGATCTTGGGGAATGCGGGGGGGATACGCAGTATTTT.

This chain joins TRBV7-6 and TRBJ2-3; D unresolved. Germline V gives CDR1 SGHVS, CDR2 FNYEAQ. This CDR3 region has 15 residues. With 6 bases removed from V and 3 bases from J, the gap between germline ends came to 16 bases. CDR3 protein: CASSLSGIPTDTQYF. The CDR3 bases are TGTGCCAGCAGTCTCTCGGGTATTCCTACAGATACGCAGTATTTT.

This clone was observed once. The J gene is TRBJ2-4, the V gene TRBV6-5; TRBD1 is a possible D gene (6 bases). Deletions cut 6 bases from V and 8 bases from J, with 17 bases between. From germline, CDR1 is MNHEY and CDR2 SVGAGI. The CDR3 loop spans 14 amino acids. As DNA, the CDR3 is TGTGCCAGCAGGGGCCTCGGGCAGGGGCACATTCAGTACTTC. The encoded protein is CASRGLGQGHIQYF.